This T cell receptor beta chain is from a study of T cell changes during pregnancy in multiple sclerosis. Only in-frame clones appear in the TCRdb table, and some are missing; sequencing was by immunoSEQ multiplex PCR. The table records 85,000 to 130,000 clones, 85% to 95% of them present only once. Comments on this clone: Within the sample, other DNA sequences also encode this same CDR3.

Germline CDR1 SQVTM, CDR2 ANQGSEA. This CDR3 comprises 11 residues. Trimming took 3 bases from V and 4 from J, leaving 6 bases between them. V gene TRBV29-1 combines with J gene TRBJ1-2; unclear D gene. The sequence was obtained from a female donor with multiple sclerosis, enrolled in a pregnancy study. Sequenced material: peripheral blood, taken before pregnancy. CDR3 residues: CSVDEGYGYTF. The CDR3, as DNA: TGCAGCGTTGATGAGGGCTATGGCTACACCTTC. Full variable domain (remainder filled in from reference TRBV29-1 and TRBJ1-2): SAVISQKPSRDICQRGTSLTIQCQVDSQVTMMFWYRQQPGQSLTLIATANQGSEATYESGFVIDKFPISRPNLTFSTLTVSNMSPEDSSIYLCSVDEGYGYTFGSGTRLTVV.